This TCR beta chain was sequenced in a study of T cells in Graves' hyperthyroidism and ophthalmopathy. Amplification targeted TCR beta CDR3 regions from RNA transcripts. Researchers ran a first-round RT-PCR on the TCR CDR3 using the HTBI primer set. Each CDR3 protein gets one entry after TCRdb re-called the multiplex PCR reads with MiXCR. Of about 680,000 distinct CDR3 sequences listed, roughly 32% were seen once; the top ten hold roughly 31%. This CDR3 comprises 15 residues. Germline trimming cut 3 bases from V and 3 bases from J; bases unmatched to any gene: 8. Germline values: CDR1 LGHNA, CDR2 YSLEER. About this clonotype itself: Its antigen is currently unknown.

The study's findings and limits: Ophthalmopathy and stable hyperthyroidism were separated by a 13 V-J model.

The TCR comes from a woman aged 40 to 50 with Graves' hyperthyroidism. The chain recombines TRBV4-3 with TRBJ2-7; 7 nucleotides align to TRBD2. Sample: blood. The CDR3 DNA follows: TGCGCCAGCAGCCAGGCTTCTAGCGGCAACTACGAGCAGTACTTC. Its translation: CASSQASSGNYEQYF.